This T cell receptor beta chain was obtained from a study of post-analysis software for immune sequencing data. The overall study: The courses of disease that were included comprised relapsing-remitting, secondary progressive and progressive-relapsing multiple sclerosis. Findings of the study overall: Compared against controls, patients with multiple sclerosis displayed significantly lower normalized Chao1 diversity. In patients, about five TRBV segments were more frequent than in controls, with TRBV5-6, TRBV5-1 and TRBV20-1 among them.

Sequencing libraries made from TCR beta cDNA carried unique molecular identifiers. TCRdb passed the PCR reads through MiXCR, listing each CDR3 protein once. The sample includes hundreds of thousands of distinct CDR3 sequences, 25% to 30% seen only once; the top ten take 0.55% to 0.65%. With respect to this clonotype: Its antigen is undetermined.

The CDR3 covers 15 residues. The V end was cut by 5 bases, the J end by 4 bases, with 16 bases between. Germline V CDR1 and CDR2: SEHNR, FQNEAQ (reference sequence). The sequence was collected from a girl aged 5-17 years with multiple sclerosis. This chain joins TRBV7-9 and TRBJ2-3; D is undetermined. The sequencing input was blood. For the CDR3, the DNA is TGTGCCAGCAGCCGGACGGCCGGCGAGGCAGATACGCAGTATTTT. Encoded protein: CASSRTAGEADTQYF.